The 25 T cell receptor beta chains below were found in one sample sequenced in a study of T cells in localized non-small cell lung cancer. The table came from immunoSEQ multiplex PCR; TCRdb's copy has only in-frame clones and leaves some out. The profile shows approximately 41,000 clones, 86% of them singletons. Source: peripheral blood mononuclear cells, taken before any cancer treatment. The receptor source for this set is a male donor aged 60 or older with stage II lung adenocarcinoma.

This clone was seen once. The chain has TRBV7-9 and TRBJ1-5; 7 bases are a match to TRBD1. The CDR3 consists of 14 residues. V dropped 5 bases and J dropped 3; count of bases not matched to a gene: 4. Germline V lookup: CDR1 SEHNR, CDR2 FQNEAQ (reference sequence). The DNA of the CDR3 is TGTGCCAGCAGCACAACAGGGGACAATCAGCCCCAGCATTTT. Translating it yields CASSTTGDNQPQHF.

The V call is TRBV23-1, the J call TRBJ1-2; tentative D call: TRBD1 (5 bases). TRBV23-1 is filed as an ORF, its function uncertain. This CDR3 contains 15 residues. Deletions cut 10 bases from V and 1 base from J, with 19 bases between. The CDR3 here is CANIRQSFYNYGYTF. The CDR3 nucleotides are TGCGCCAACATAAGACAGTCCTTTTATAACTATGGCTACACCTTC.

The table lists this clone with a few counts. V and J are TRBV6-5 and TRBJ2-7; a possible D gene is TRBD2 (5 bases). The CDR3 consists of 13 residues. Germline values: CDR1 MNHEY, CDR2 SVGAGI. V was trimmed by 5 bases and J by 4 bases, leaving 12 bases between them. DNA for the CDR3: TGTGCCAGCAGTCTACTAAGAGGGTACGAGCAGTACTTC. Translating gives CASSLLRGYEQYF.

This chain links TRBV6-5 with TRBJ2-3; D might be TRBD2 (6 bases). The CDR3 spans 16 residues. Trimming took off 4 bases at V and 4 bases at J, with 18 bases between the two ends. Germline V CDR1 and CDR2: MNHEY, SVGAGI. The CDR3 here is CASSFERIPSADTQYF. The CDR3 nucleotides read TGTGCCAGCAGTTTTGAGCGTATTCCTAGCGCAGATACGCAGTATTTT.

This clone showed up just a few times. The chain joins TRBV6-6 to TRBJ2-3, with TRBD2 matching over 13 bases. The V segment lost 7 bases and the J segment 7 bases; nucleotides outside the gene matches: 11. CDR3 length equals 16 residues. Germline CDR1 reads MNHNY; CDR2 reads SVGAGI (reference sequence). CDR3 nucleotide sequence: TGTGCCAGCACAGACCCAGGGACTAGCGGGATAAATACGCAGTATTTT. Protein: CASTDPGTSGINTQYF.

The gene calls are TRBV7-8 and TRBJ2-6; D not resolved. CDR3 size: 14 residues. The V and J ends lost 7 bases and 4 bases respectively, with 11 bases between them. The germline CDR1 and CDR2 sequences are SGHVS and FQNEAQ. Written as DNA, the CDR3 is TGTGCCAGCACCAGCCCTTCGGGGGCCAACGTCCTGACTTTC. Translating it yields CASTSPSGANVLTF.

The chain recombines TRBV19 with TRBJ1-1; no firm D call. The ends were cut back, 6 bases at V and 0 bases at J, with 14 bases in the middle. Per the germline V gene, CDR1 is LNHDA and CDR2 is SQIVND (reference sequence). The CDR3 loop spans 15 amino acids. DNA for the CDR3: TGTGCCAGTAGAGACCCTCGATTACTGAACACTGAAGCTTTCTTT. Its translation: CASRDPRLLNTEAFF.

This clone showed up just once. The chain uses TRBV10-3 and TRBJ2-2; D remains unclear. Germline lookup yields CDR1 ENHRY and CDR2 SYGVKD. The CDR3 length is 14 residues. V lost 7 bases to trimming and J lost 6 bases, with 15 bases between them. In DNA form, the CDR3 reads TGTGCCATCAATGGGTTCAGTCGGCCCGGGGAGCTGTTTTTT. Translated, it gives CAINGFSRPGELFF.

The chain couples TRBV2 to TRBJ2-3, with TRBD2 identical over 7 bases. Trimming at V came to 5 bases and at J to 2 bases, leaving 7 bases not matched to a gene. The V gene's germline CDR1 is SNHLY and CDR2 FYNNEI. The CDR3 is 15 residues long. The CDR3 loop is CASSYKRGSTDTQYF. The CDR3, as DNA: TGTGCCAGCAGTTACAAGCGGGGCTCCACAGATACGCAGTATTTT. Combining the CDR3 with reference TRBV2 and TRBJ2-3 gives the whole variable domain EPEVTQTPSHQVTQMGQEVILRCVPISNHLYFYWYRQILGQKVEFLVSFYNNEISEKSEIFDDQFSVERPDGSNFTLKIRSTKLEDSAMYFCASSYKRGSTDTQYFGPGTRLTVL.

This chain links TRBV5-4 with TRBJ2-1; a weak D match, TRBD2 (6 bases). Germline CDR1 and CDR2: SGHNT and YYREEE (reference sequence). The V gene lost 5 bases and the J gene lost 1 base, with 16 bases spanning the gap. This CDR3 comprises 16 residues. CDR3 residues: CASRMGLEASYNEQFF. CDR3 sequence (DNA): TGTGCCAGCAGGATGGGACTTGAGGCGTCCTACAATGAGCAGTTCTTC.

A single count supports this clone. This chain uses TRBV5-1 with TRBJ2-7, with D perhaps TRBD2 (5 bases). Per the germline V gene, CDR1 is SGHRS and CDR2 is YFSETQ. V shed 1 base and J shed 4 bases, with 15 bases lying between them. The CDR3 consists of 15 residues. This CDR3 is CASSLNGGTLYEQYF. Written as DNA, the CDR3 is TGCGCCAGCAGCTTGAATGGAGGTACCCTTTACGAGCAGTACTTC.

This chain uses TRBV28 with TRBJ1-1; 12 bases are a match to TRBD1. V dropped 8 bases and J dropped 2; count of bases not matched to a gene: 15. The germline CDR1 and CDR2 sequences are MDHEN and SYDVKM. This CDR3 is built from 18 residues. CDR3 nucleotides: TGTGCCAGCCCCTCAAGTATCGGGACAGGGGGCTTCAACACTGAAGCTTTCTTT. As protein: CASPSSIGTGGFNTEAFF.

This clone was seen a few times. V gene TRBV7-9 combines with J gene TRBJ1-5; possible D gene TRBD1, 6 bases. Per germline, CDR1 SEHNR and CDR2 FQNEAQ (reference sequence). The CDR3 is 15 residues long. V lost 0 bases to trimming and J lost 3 bases, with 9 bases between them. The CDR3 reads CASSLATGPNQPQHF. Written as DNA, the CDR3 is TGTGCCAGCAGCTTAGCTACAGGGCCCAATCAGCCCCAGCATTTT. The whole variable domain, remainder taken from reference TRBV7-9 and TRBJ1-5, is DTGVSQNPRHKITKRGQNVTFRCDPISEHNRLYWYRQTLGQGPEFLTYFQNEAQLEKSRLLSDRFSAERPKGSFSTLEIQRTEQGDSAMYLCASSLATGPNQPQHFGDGTRLSIL.

CDR3 region: CASSQDLGFSEKLFF. CDR3 sequence (DNA): TGCGCCAGCAGCCAAGATTTGGGTTTCAGTGAAAAACTGTTTTTT. V and J are TRBV4-3 and TRBJ1-4; D not certain. This CDR3 has 15 amino acids. V shed 0 bases and J shed 7 bases, with 12 bases lying between them. Germline V gene lookup returns CDR1 LGHNA and CDR2 YSLEER.

The rearrangement joins TRBV27 to TRBJ2-7; D unresolved. V was pared by 0 bases and J by 3 bases, with 6 bases between. There are 13 residues in the CDR3. In germline, CDR1 is MNHEY, CDR2 SMNVEV (reference sequence). The CDR3 nucleotides read TGTGCCAGCAGTTTATCTTGGGGCTACGAGCAGTACTTC. This sequence encodes CASSLSWGYEQYF.

There are a few counts of this clone. V is TRBV7-8 and J is TRBJ2-1; 7 nucleotides match TRBD1. The CDR3 spans 12 residues. Germline values: CDR1 SGHVS, CDR2 FQNEAQ. Unmatched junction bases numbered 5, after V lost 7 bases and J lost 8 bases. DNA of the CDR3: TGTGCCAGCACCGCCCAGGGGGATGAGCAGTTCTTC. This encodes CASTAQGDEQFF.

This clone was observed a few times. This chain links TRBV9 with TRBJ1-1; no clear D. The CDR3 length is 13 residues. CDR1 is SGDLS and CDR2 is YYNGEE in the germline V gene. Trimming pared 0 bases from V and 1 base from J, leaving 4 bases between. Here the CDR3 reads CASSVDSNTEAFF. The CDR3 region has the DNA TGTGCCAGCAGCGTAGACTCGAACACTGAAGCTTTCTTT. The full variable domain, in which reference TRBV9 and TRBJ1-1 provide the parts outside the CDR3, is DSGVTQTPKHLITATGQRVTLRCSPRSGDLSVYWYQQSLDQGLQFLIQYYNGEERAKGNILERFSAQQFPDLHSELNLSSLELGDSALYFCASSVDSNTEAFFGQGTRLTVV.

The chain joins TRBV5-1 to TRBJ1-1; maybe TRBD1 (5 bases). V shed 4 bases and J shed 5 bases, with 18 bases lying between them. Germline V gene lookup returns CDR1 SGHRS and CDR2 YFSETQ. The CDR3 totals 15 residues. CDR3 nucleotide sequence: TGCGCCAGCAGCCCGACGGGGCAGGGACGGACTGAAGCTTTCTTT. Protein: CASSPTGQGRTEAFF.

In this sample, this clone turned up once. The chain links TRBV6-6 to TRBJ2-3, with 7 positions matching TRBD1. With 1 base clipped from V and 3 bases from J, the junction kept 1 base outside the gene matches. Germline loops: CDR1 MNHNY, CDR2 SVGAGI (reference sequence). The CDR3 runs 14 residues. CDR3 loop: CASSYLQGTDTQYF. The CDR3 DNA reads as TGTGCCAGCAGTTACTTACAGGGGACAGATACGCAGTATTTT.

The chain carries TRBV7-9 and TRBJ1-5; D not certain. V was pared by 5 bases and J by 5 bases, with 10 bases between. The CDR3 totals 13 residues. Per the germline V gene, CDR1 is SEHNR and CDR2 is FQNEAQ (reference sequence). Here the CDR3 DNA reads TGTGCCAGCAGCACCCCCCCGCATCAGCCCCAGCATTTT. As protein: CASSTPPHQPQHF. The whole variable domain, filled in from reference TRBV7-9 and TRBJ1-5, reads DTGVSQNPRHKITKRGQNVTFRCDPISEHNRLYWYRQTLGQGPEFLTYFQNEAQLEKSRLLSDRFSAERPKGSFSTLEIQRTEQGDSAMYLCASSTPPHQPQHFGDGTRLSIL.

The rearrangement links TRBV19 to TRBJ2-2, with 8 bases fitting TRBD1. Germline lookup yields CDR1 LNHDA and CDR2 SQIVND (reference sequence). The CDR3 has 15 residues. V lost 5 bases and J lost 1; bases outside the gene matches: 3. CDR3 DNA sequence: TGTGCCAGTAGTGGGGGGACAGGGAACACCGGGGAGCTGTTTTTT. Translating it yields CASSGGTGNTGELFF.

This chain uses TRBV6-1 with TRBJ2-5, with 9 bases aligning to TRBD2. J lost 0 bases, V lost 2 bases, and 4 bases had no gene match. In germline, CDR1 is MNHNS, CDR2 SASEGT. The CDR3 sequence is 16 residues long. This CDR3 reads CASSEKTSGHQETQYF. The CDR3, as DNA: TGTGCCAGCAGTGAAAAGACTAGCGGACACCAAGAGACCCAGTACTTC.

V usage is TRBV20-1 and J usage is TRBJ2-7; D call uncertain. This CDR3 has 11 amino acids. Trimming took 5 bases from V and 2 from J, leaving 7 bases between them. CDR1 and CDR2 from the germline V gene are DFQATT and SNEGSKA (reference sequence). CDR3 residues: CSAGVAYEQYF. For the CDR3, the DNA is TGCAGTGCTGGGGTTGCCTACGAGCAGTACTTC.

This chain joins TRBV6-5 and TRBJ1-5; no clear D gene. The germline gives CDR1 MNHEY, CDR2 SVGAGI. Trimming removed 2 bases from V and 3 bases from J, with 5 bases in between. The length of the CDR3 is 13 residues. CDR3 loop: CASSYGNNQPQHF. The CDR3 DNA sequence: TGTGCCAGCAGTTACGGCAACAATCAGCCCCAGCATTTT.

The gene calls are TRBV4-2 and TRBJ1-3; D not certain. V lost 4 bases and J 6 bases, leaving 10 bases between the germline ends. This CDR3 has 13 residues. Germline CDR1 and CDR2: LGHNA and YNFKEQ. The CDR3 region is CASSPAVENTIYF. The DNA for the CDR3 is TGTGCCAGCAGCCCGGCAGTGGAAAACACCATATATTTT.